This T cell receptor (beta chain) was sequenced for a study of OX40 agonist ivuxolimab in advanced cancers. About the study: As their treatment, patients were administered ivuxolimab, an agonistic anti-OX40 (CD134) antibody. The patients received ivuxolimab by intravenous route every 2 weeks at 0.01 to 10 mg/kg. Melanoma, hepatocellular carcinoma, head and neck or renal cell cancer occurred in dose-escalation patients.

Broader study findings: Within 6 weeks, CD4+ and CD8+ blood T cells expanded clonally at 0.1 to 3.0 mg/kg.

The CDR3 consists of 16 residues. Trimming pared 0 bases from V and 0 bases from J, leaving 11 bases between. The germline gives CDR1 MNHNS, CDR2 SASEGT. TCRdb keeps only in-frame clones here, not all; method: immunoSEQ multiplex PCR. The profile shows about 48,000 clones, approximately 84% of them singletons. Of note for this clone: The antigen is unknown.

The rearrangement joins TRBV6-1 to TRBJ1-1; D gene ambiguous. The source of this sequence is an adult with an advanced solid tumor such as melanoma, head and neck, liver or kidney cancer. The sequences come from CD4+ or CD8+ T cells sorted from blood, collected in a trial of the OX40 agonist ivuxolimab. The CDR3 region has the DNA TGTGCCAGCAGTGAAGCGCTTTGGCAGGTGAACACTGAAGCTTTCTTT. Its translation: CASSEALWQVNTEAFF.